This T cell receptor beta chain was identified during a study of T cells in Graves' hyperthyroidism and ophthalmopathy. Study at large: Peripheral blood collection took place at initial diagnosis, before any treatment.

Study findings and constraints: Model predictions of ophthalmopathy came a median approximately 6 months before onset. Appearing also in blood were most of the thyroid clonotypes expanded above 0.001. Stable hyperthyroidism was told apart from ophthalmopathy by a model built on 13 V-J features.

This clonotype was found many times. Its antigen is not known. The CDR3 loop spans 14 amino acids. CDR1 KGHSH and CDR2 LQKENI come from the germline V gene. V shed 0 bases and J shed 5 bases, with 10 bases lying between them. Amplified TCR beta CDR3 regions derived from RNA transcripts. Carried out on the TCR CDR3, a first-round RT-PCR used the HTBI primer set. TCRdb ran MiXCR on the multiplex PCR reads and lists one entry per CDR3 protein. The sample holds around 200,000 distinct CDR3 sequences, 15% to 20% seen once. The sequence derives from a man aged 40-55 years with Graves' hyperthyroidism. V is TRBV18 and J is TRBJ2-5; D gene uncertain. Sequencing used blood. CDR3 amino acids: CASSPPVRSETQYF. CDR3 DNA: TGTGCCAGCTCACCACCGGTCAGGTCGGAGACCCAGTACTTC.